This T cell receptor beta chain was sequenced for a study of beta chain features in type 1 diabetes. Study results and caveats: The study found moderately but significantly shorter TCRB CDR3s in all four CD4+ subsets of Type 1 diabetes patients.

Notes on this clone: Its antigen is undetermined.

This CDR3 is 13 amino acids long. V lost 4 bases, J lost 0 bases, and 5 bases lay in between. CDR1 is SGHRS and CDR2 is YFSETQ in the germline V gene. The sequenced template was cDNA made from the entire isolated RNA. Repertoires were generated with immunoSEQ multiplex PCR, while TCRdb's copy carries only in-frame clones and drops some. This sample has a few hundred thousand clones; roughly 11% occur once, and the top ten carry 0.015%. The sequence came from a woman in her twenties or thirties in good health. The specimen sequenced was naive CD4+ T cells from blood. The J gene is TRBJ2-1, the V gene TRBV5-1; possibly TRBD2 for D (5 bases). CDR3: CASSGSSYNEQFF. CDR3 nucleotide sequence: TGCGCCAGCAGCGGGAGCTCCTACAATGAGCAGTTCTTC.